This TCR beta chain was observed in a study of T cell repertoires in cytomegalovirus infection. Study as a whole: Both CMV infection and a matching HLA type were indicated by public TCR beta signatures.

Points from the study as a whole: HLA-C-restricted CMV clonotypes gave the most frequent clonotype in two of eight donors. Adding up the frequency of public TCR beta families identified people who carried CMV plus the relevant HLA.

TCRdb redid the calling of the reads with MiXCR, one entry per CDR3 protein. Here the sample spans 400,000 or so distinct CDR3 sequences, approximately 33% being singletons. V lost 6 bases, J lost 5 bases, and 16 bases lay in between. The CDR3 runs to 15 residues. This clonotype was found once. What it recognizes is unknown. The receptor comes from a human donor in good health (CMV status not recorded). Some clones in this sample may be carry-over from other donors' samples. The sample taken for sequencing was PBMCs. The chain recombines TRBV12-3 or TRBV12-4 with TRBJ1-4; no clear D gene. Here the CDR3 DNA reads TGTGCCAGCAGATCAACAACGGCCCCGAATGAAAAACTGTTTTTT. Protein product: CASRSTTAPNEKLFF.